This entry concerns a single T cell receptor (beta chain). Its antigen is not known. The data belong to a study of T cell responses to AZD1222 COVID-19 vaccine. Looking at the study overall: Samples with a second dose at about 4 or about 12 weeks were pooled together. Broader study findings: It should be noted that donors were predominantly white British and more often female, and clonal diversity was possibly underestimated.

Trimming pared 10 bases from V and 0 bases from J, leaving 10 bases between. The CDR3 extends over 13 amino acids. Germline V gene data show CDR1 as SNHLY and CDR2 as FYNNEI. Assay: immunoSEQ multiplex PCR; the TCRdb copy retains only in-frame clones and omits some. The table lists about 160,000 clones, just under 95% of them singletons. The chain recombines TRBV2 with TRBJ1-5; possible D gene TRBD1, 6 bases. This receptor was taken from an adult in good health. The specimen was peripheral blood, collected on day 0 of AZD1222 vaccination. The CDR3 DNA sequence: TGTGCCACTGGACAGAATAGCAATCAGCCCCAGCATTTT. It is translated as CATGQNSNQPQHF.